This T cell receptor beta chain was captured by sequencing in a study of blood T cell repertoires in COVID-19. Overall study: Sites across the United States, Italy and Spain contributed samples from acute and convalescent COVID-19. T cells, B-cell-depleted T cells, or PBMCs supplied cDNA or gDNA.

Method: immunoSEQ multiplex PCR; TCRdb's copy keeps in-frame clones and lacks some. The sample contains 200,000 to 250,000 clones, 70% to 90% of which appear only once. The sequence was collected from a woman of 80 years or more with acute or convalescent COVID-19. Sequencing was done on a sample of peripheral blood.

The CDR3 sequence is CASSTGYQVNYGYTF. The CDR3 region has the DNA TGTGCCAGCAGCACCGGTTATCAGGTTAACTATGGCTACACCTTC. This chain uses TRBV11-3 with TRBJ1-2; no reliable D call. V lost 5 bases, J lost 1 base, and 14 bases lay in between. This CDR3 region has 15 residues. Per germline, CDR1 SGHNT and CDR2 YENEEA.